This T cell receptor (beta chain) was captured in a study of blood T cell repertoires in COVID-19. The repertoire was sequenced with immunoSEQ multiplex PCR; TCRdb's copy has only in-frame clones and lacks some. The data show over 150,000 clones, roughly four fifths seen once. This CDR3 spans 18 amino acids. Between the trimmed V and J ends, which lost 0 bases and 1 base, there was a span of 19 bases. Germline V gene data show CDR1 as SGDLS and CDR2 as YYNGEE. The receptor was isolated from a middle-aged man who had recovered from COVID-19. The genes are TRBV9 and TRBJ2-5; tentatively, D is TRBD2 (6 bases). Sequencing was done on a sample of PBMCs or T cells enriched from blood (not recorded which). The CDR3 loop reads CASSVVPGGTVGQETQYF. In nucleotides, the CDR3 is TGTGCCAGCAGCGTAGTTCCCGGCGGGACCGTGGGCCAAGAGACCCAGTACTTC.